This TCR beta chain was recovered during a study of long-term antiretroviral therapy in people with HIV. This CDR3 comprises 17 residues. The V and J ends lost 1 base and 4 bases respectively, with 18 bases between them. Germline V CDR1 and CDR2: SEHNR, FQNEAQ (reference sequence). Assay version v3.0 of immunoSEQ was used, and it was run at survey level. Using immunoSEQ multiplex PCR, the repertoire was profiled, and TCRdb retains in-frame clones only, with some absent. Among about 27,000 clones listed, 80% to 90% were seen once. The rearrangement joins TRBV7-9 to TRBJ2-3; tentative D call: TRBD1 (5 bases). The sequence derives from a man between 35 and 55 years old with HIV. The source material was unsorted PBMCs, sampled 3 years after starting antiretroviral therapy. The CDR3 DNA sequence: TGTGCCAGCAGCTTAGAAGGGGCACTTGGATGGTCAGATACGCAGTATTTT. This gives the protein CASSLEGALGWSDTQYF.